This TCR beta chain derives from a study of technical replicates of blood from a handful of donors. Sequencing was performed with immunoSEQ multiplex PCR; in TCRdb, only in-frame clones are kept and a portion is missing. The sample lists about 88,000 clones; 85% to 95% were seen once. This clone was recorded once. The CDR3 runs to 16 residues. Germline V CDR1 and CDR2: MGHRA, YSYEKL. The V end lost 2 bases, the J end lost 0 bases, and 10 bases lay between the germline ends. The chain uses TRBV4-1 and TRBJ2-2; D possibly corresponds to TRBD1 (6 bases). The source is a human donor in good health. The sequenced sample consisted of T cells isolated from PBMCs. The CDR3: CASSQQGSSNTGELFF. The CDR3 nucleotides are TGCGCCAGCAGCCAACAGGGGTCTTCGAACACCGGGGAGCTGTTTTTT.